The subject of this entry is one T cell receptor beta chain. The antigen is undetermined. The data stem from a study of cytomegalovirus exposure and HLA in healthy donors. Study summary: The early release's HLA-typed donors yielded about 85 million unique TCRs. Study conclusions and caveats: Several top significant clusters appeared, in a later analysis, to be linked to common viral pathogens.

PCR was performed using 60 Vbeta and 13 Jbeta primers. Using immunoSEQ multiplex PCR, the repertoire was profiled, and TCRdb retains in-frame clones only, with some absent. The table lists fewer than 150,000 clones, roughly three quarters of them singletons. Per germline, CDR1 PRHDT and CDR2 FYEKMQ (reference sequence). Between the trimmed V and J ends, which lost 6 bases and 6 bases, there was a span of 20 bases. There are 15 residues in the CDR3. The clonotype comes from a woman between 45 and 60 years old in good health and CMV-seronegative. The chain joins TRBV13 to TRBJ1-1; D not resolved. Specimen: PBMCs. In nucleotides, the CDR3 is TGTGCCAGCAGGGATACTATTCAAAGGAAGGCTGAAGCTTTCTTT. Translated: CASRDTIQRKAEAFF.